This T cell receptor beta chain is from a study of cytomegalovirus exposure and HLA in healthy donors. This CDR3 has 15 residues. The germline V gene encodes CDR1 SGHNT and CDR2 YYREEE (reference sequence). PCR employed 60 Vbeta and 13 Jbeta primers. Libraries were prepared by immunoSEQ multiplex PCR; TCRdb keeps only in-frame clonotypes and omits some of them. The data hold around 170,000 clones, with over 65% observed a single time. Sequenced sample: PBMCs. This sequence joins TRBV5-4 and TRBJ2-5, with 10 bases that match TRBD1. The last part of the DNA fits TRBJ2-7 better; the J call may be wrong. The sequence derives from a woman aged 45-59 years in good health and CMV-seropositive. CDR3 nucleotide sequence: TGTGCCAGCAGCTTGACGGGACAGGGGACCGACGAGCAGTACTTC. This encodes CASSLTGQGTDEQYF.